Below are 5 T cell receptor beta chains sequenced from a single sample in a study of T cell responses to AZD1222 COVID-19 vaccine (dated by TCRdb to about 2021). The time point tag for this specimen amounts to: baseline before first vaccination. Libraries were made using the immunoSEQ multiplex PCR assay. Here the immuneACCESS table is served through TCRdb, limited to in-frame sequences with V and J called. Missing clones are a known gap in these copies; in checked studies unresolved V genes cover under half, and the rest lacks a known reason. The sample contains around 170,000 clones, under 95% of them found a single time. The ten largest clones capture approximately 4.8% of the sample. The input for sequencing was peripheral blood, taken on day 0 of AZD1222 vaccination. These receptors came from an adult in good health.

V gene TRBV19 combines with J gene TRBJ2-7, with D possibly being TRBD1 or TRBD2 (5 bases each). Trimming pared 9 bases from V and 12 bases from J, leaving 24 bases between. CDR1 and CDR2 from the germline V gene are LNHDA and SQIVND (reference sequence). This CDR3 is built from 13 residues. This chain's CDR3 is CASHPTGTEYWYF. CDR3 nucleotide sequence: TGTGCCAGCCACCCCACCGGGACGGAGTATTGGTACTTC.

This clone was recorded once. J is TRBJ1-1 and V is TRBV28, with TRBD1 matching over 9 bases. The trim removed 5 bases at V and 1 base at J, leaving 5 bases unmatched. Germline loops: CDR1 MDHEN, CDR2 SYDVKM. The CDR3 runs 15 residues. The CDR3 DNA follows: TGTGCCAGCAGTCTAGGGGACAGGGAGAACACTGAAGCTTTCTTT. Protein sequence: CASSLGDRENTEAFF.

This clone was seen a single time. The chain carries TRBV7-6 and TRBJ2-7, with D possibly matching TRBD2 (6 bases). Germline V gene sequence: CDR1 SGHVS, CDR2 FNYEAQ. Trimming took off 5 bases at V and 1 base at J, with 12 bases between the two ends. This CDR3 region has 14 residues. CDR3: CASSPGTGSYEQYF. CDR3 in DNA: TGTGCCAGCAGCCCCGGGACTGGGTCCTACGAGCAGTACTTC.

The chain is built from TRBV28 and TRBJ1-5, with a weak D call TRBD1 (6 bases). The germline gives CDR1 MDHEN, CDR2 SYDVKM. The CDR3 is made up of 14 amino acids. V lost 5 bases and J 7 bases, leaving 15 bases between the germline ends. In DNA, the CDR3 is TGTGCCAGCAGTCCGCACAGGGACGGCCAGCCCCAGCATTTT. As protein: CASSPHRDGQPQHF.

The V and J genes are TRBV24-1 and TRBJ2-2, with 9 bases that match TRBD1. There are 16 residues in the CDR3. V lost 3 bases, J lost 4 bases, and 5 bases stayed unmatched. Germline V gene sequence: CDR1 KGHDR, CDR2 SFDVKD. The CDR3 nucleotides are TGTGCCACCAGTGATGCGGGACAGGGCCCCACCGGGGAGCTGTTTTTT. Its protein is CATSDAGQGPTGELFF.